The 20 T cell receptor beta chains below come from one sample, sequenced in a study of blood T cell repertoires in COVID-19. Data came from immunoSEQ multiplex PCR; TCRdb stores just in-frame clones and leaves some out. The sample lists 200,000 to 250,000 clones; 70% to 90% were seen once. Sequencing was performed on peripheral blood. These receptors were taken from a woman aged 65 to 85 with active or convalescent COVID-19.

This CDR3 is CASSTAPGRETQYF. The CDR3 nucleotides read TGTGCCAGCAGCACAGCTCCCGGGAGGGAGACCCAGTACTTC. The chain carries TRBV6-5 and TRBJ2-5; 7 bases align to TRBD2. J lost 5 bases, V lost 6 bases, and 9 bases had no gene match. CDR3 length: 14 amino acids. Germline V gives CDR1 MNHEY, CDR2 SVGAGI.

The V gene is TRBV7-2, the J gene TRBJ1-2; no clear D. This CDR3 is 16 amino acids long. CDR1 is SGHTA and CDR2 is FQGNSA in the germline V gene. The V end was cut by 0 bases, the J end by 0 bases, with 11 bases between. CDR3 amino acids: CASSLAPGGANYGYTF. CDR3 nucleotides: TGTGCCAGCAGCTTAGCCCCCGGAGGAGCTAACTATGGCTACACCTTC. The full variable domain, in which reference TRBV7-2 and TRBJ1-2 provide the parts outside the CDR3, is GAGVSQSPSNKVTEKGKDVELRCDPISGHTALYWYRQSLGQGLEFLIYFQGNSAPDKSGLPSDRFSAERTGGSVSTLTIQRTQQEDSAVYLCASSLAPGGANYGYTFGSGTRLTVV.

This CDR3 reads CASSFQGQNNQPQHF. In DNA, the CDR3 is TGTGCCAGCAGCTTTCAGGGACAGAACAATCAGCCCCAGCATTTT. The V call is TRBV7-2, the J call TRBJ1-5; TRBD1 matches at 7 bases. The CDR3 spans 15 residues. Trimming cost V 3 bases and J 3 bases; bases outside gene matches: 5. The germline gives CDR1 SGHTA, CDR2 FQGNSA.

V usage is TRBV6-5 and J usage is TRBJ1-2, with 7 bases aligning to TRBD1. The J segment lost 8 bases and the V segment lost 6 bases, leaving 9 bases of the junction unmatched. Germline V gene lookup returns CDR1 MNHEY and CDR2 SVGAGI. This CDR3 region has 13 residues. The CDR3 sequence: CASSADRVGGYTF. The CDR3 coding sequence is TGTGCCAGCAGCGCCGACAGGGTCGGGGGCTACACCTTC.

This clone appeared once. V and J are TRBV6-1 and TRBJ1-2; 7 nucleotides match TRBD1. The germline CDR1 and CDR2 sequences are MNHNS and SASEGT. After removal of 5 bases from V and 7 bases from J, the junction contained 7 bases not matched to a gene. CDR3 size: 13 residues. The CDR3 nucleotides read TGTGCCAGCAGTCATGGGGGACAGAGTGGCTACACCTTC. Translating gives CASSHGGQSGYTF.

The chain combines TRBV5-4 with TRBJ2-1; 10 bases are a match to TRBD2. The length of the CDR3 is 16 residues. Trimming took 3 bases from V and 0 from J; bases not matched to a gene: 3. CDR1 and CDR2 from the germline V gene are SGHNT and YYREEE (reference sequence). Here the CDR3 reads CASSSGLADSYNEQFF. The CDR3 DNA sequence: TGTGCCAGCAGCTCCGGACTAGCGGACTCCTACAATGAGCAGTTCTTC.

The chain employs TRBV7-2 and TRBJ1-6; weak D call: TRBD1 (6 bases). Between the trimmed V and J ends, which lost 5 bases and 6 bases, there was a span of 11 bases. Germline values: CDR1 SGHTA, CDR2 FQGNSA. This CDR3 is built from 14 residues. The CDR3 DNA follows: TGTGCCAGCAGCCCCGGACAGTTTAATTCACCCCTCCACTTT. Amino acid sequence: CASSPGQFNSPLHF. The complete variable domain, with remaining parts taken from reference TRBV7-2 and TRBJ1-6, reads GAGVSQSPSNKVTEKGKDVELRCDPISGHTALYWYRQSLGQGLEFLIYFQGNSAPDKSGLPSDRFSAERTGGSVSTLTIQRTQQEDSAVYLCASSPGQFNSPLHFGNGTRLTVT.

The chain has TRBV18 and TRBJ1-1; TRBD1 agrees at 7 bases. Per the germline V gene, CDR1 is KGHSH and CDR2 is LQKENI. The CDR3 is made up of 15 amino acids. V dropped 2 bases and J dropped 7; count of bases not matched to a gene: 10. CDR3: CASSPSVTGESEAFF. For the CDR3, the DNA is TGTGCCAGCTCACCATCCGTAACAGGGGAGAGTGAAGCTTTCTTT.

The rearrangement joins TRBV7-2 to TRBJ2-3; no firm D call. V was pared by 4 bases and J by 1 base, with 12 bases between. This CDR3 contains 15 residues. CDR1 is SGHTA, CDR2 FQGNSA, per germline. The CDR3 DNA is TGTGCCAGCAGCTACAGTATGGCCCGCACAGATACGCAGTATTTT. Encoded protein: CASSYSMARTDTQYF.

In DNA form, the CDR3 reads TGTGCCAGCAGTTCAACGGACAGTCTCGGCTACACCTTC. Translation gives CASSSTDSLGYTF. The chain couples TRBV27 to TRBJ1-2; weak D call: TRBD1 (6 bases). Germline CDR1 MNHEY, CDR2 SMNVEV (reference sequence). With 4 bases removed from V and 8 bases from J, the gap between germline ends came to 14 bases. The CDR3 length is 13 residues.

V gene TRBV2 combines with J gene TRBJ1-6, with TRBD1 as a possible D gene (5 bases). V was cut by 7 bases and J by 11 bases, with 18 bases left in between. This CDR3 is 14 amino acids long. The germline CDR1 and CDR2 sequences are SNHLY and FYNNEI. The CDR3 loop is CASTDGTPRPPLHF. The CDR3 DNA is TGTGCCAGCACGGATGGGACTCCCCGTCCACCCCTCCACTTT.

The chain has TRBV7-9 and TRBJ1-1; TRBD1 might be the D (5 bases). Germline assignment: CDR1 SEHNR and CDR2 FQNEAQ (reference sequence). Trimming took 6 bases from V and 4 from J, leaving 15 bases between them. The CDR3 loop spans 14 amino acids. The CDR3 region has the DNA TGTGCCAGCAGTTCAAGTCGCGGGGCCACTGAAGCTTTCTTT. Its protein is CASSSSRGATEAFF.

The CDR3 coding sequence is TGTGCCATCAGTGACCGGAGCTCTGGAAACACCATATATTTT. Protein sequence: CAISDRSSGNTIYF. This rearrangement joins TRBV10-3 to TRBJ1-3, with D uncertain. Germline assignment: CDR1 ENHRY and CDR2 SYGVKD. With 3 bases removed from V and 0 bases from J, the gap between germline ends came to 6 bases. The CDR3 is 14 amino acids.

The V and J genes are TRBV3-1 (or the pseudogene TRBV3-2) and TRBJ1-3, with 8 bases lining up with TRBD1. Trimming took 7 bases from V and 4 from J; bases not matched to a gene: 12. The CDR3 length is 16 residues. Germline V gene lookup returns CDR1 LGHDT and CDR2 YNNKEL (reference sequence). The CDR3 DNA sequence: TGTGCCAGCACCCTTGTGGCGGGGACAGGAGGAAACACCATATATTTT. Translated, it gives CASTLVAGTGGNTIYF.

The rearrangement links TRBV18 to TRBJ1-6; tentative D call: TRBD1 (5 bases). CDR3 size: 12 residues. The V end was cut by 5 bases, the J end by 8 bases, with 7 bases between. Germline lookup yields CDR1 KGHSH and CDR2 LQKENI. In DNA form, the CDR3 reads TGTGCCAGCTCATTCAGGGATTCACCCCTCCACTTT. Translated: CASSFRDSPLHF.

The chain combines TRBV5-3 with TRBJ1-6; a possible D gene is TRBD1 (5 bases). TRBV5-3 is given ORF status, its function remaining uncertain. The V gene lost 2 bases and the J gene lost 3 bases, with 15 bases spanning the gap. CDR3 size: 17 residues. The CDR3 sequence: CARSFNRTPYYNSPLHF. Written as DNA, the CDR3 is TGTGCCAGAAGCTTCAACAGGACCCCCTACTATAATTCACCCCTCCACTTT.

The CDR3 DNA is TGTGCCATCAGTGAGTCGAACAGGGGTGCTAGCCAGCCCCAGCATTTT. Translated, it gives CAISESNRGASQPQHF. The chain employs TRBV10-3 and TRBJ1-5; 7 bases agree with TRBD1. V dropped 0 bases and J dropped 7; count of bases not matched to a gene: 9. The CDR3 loop spans 16 amino acids. Germline V gives CDR1 ENHRY, CDR2 SYGVKD.

The rearrangement joins TRBV3-1 (or the pseudogene TRBV3-2) to TRBJ2-7, with 7 positions matching TRBD2. After removal of 6 bases from V and 6 bases from J, the junction contained 8 bases not matched to a gene. This CDR3 has 13 residues. Germline CDR1 LGHDT, CDR2 YNNKEL (reference sequence). The CDR3: CASSWTRKGEQYF. For the CDR3, the DNA is TGTGCCAGCAGTTGGACTAGGAAGGGCGAGCAGTACTTC.

The J gene is TRBJ2-1, the V gene TRBV11-3; 13 bases agree with TRBD2. CDR1 and CDR2 (germline): SGHNT, YENEEA. V was clipped by 4 bases and J by 9 bases; unmatched bases: 6. The CDR3 totals 15 residues. The CDR3 region has the DNA TGTGCCAGCAGCTCGGGACTAGCGGGGTCTGGTGAGCAGTTCTTC. This sequence encodes CASSSGLAGSGEQFF. Full variable domain (outside the CDR3, taken from reference TRBV11-3 and TRBJ2-1): EAGVVQSPRYKIIEKKQPVAFWCNPISGHNTLYWYLQNLGQGPELLIRYENEEAVDDSQLPKDRFSAERLKGVDSTLKIQPAELGDSAVYLCASSSGLAGSGEQFFGPGTRLTVL.

CDR3 coding DNA: TGTGCCAGCAGCCCGTCCCTGAGGCGGGGGGACGGGGAGCTGTTTTTT. It specifies CASSPSLRRGDGELFF. The chain carries TRBV5-4 and TRBJ2-2; 8 bases are shared with TRBD2. Looked up from germline, CDR1 is SGHNT and CDR2 is YYREEE (reference sequence). V shed 4 bases and J 7 bases; nucleotides not matched to a gene: 12. The CDR3 runs 16 residues. The full variable domain, in which reference TRBV5-4 and TRBJ2-2 provide the parts outside the CDR3, is ETGVTQSPTHLIKTRGQQVTLRCSSQSGHNTVSWYQQALGQGPQFIFQYYREEENGRGNFPPRFSGLQFPNYSSELNVNALELDDSALYLCASSPSLRRGDGELFFGEGSRLTVL.